Listed below are T cell receptor beta chains from one sample, sequenced in a study of CD8+CD57+ T cells in acquired aplastic anemia. TCRdb re-called the reads through MiXCR, storing one row per CDR3 protein. Seen here are roughly 190,000 distinct CDR3 sequences, less than 60% observed once, and the top ten hold around a tenth. Input material: sorted CD4+, CD8+, or CD8+CD57+ T cells (not recorded which) from PBMCs. Receptors originate from a human donor with aplastic anemia. CDR3s include the opening cysteine and the closing phenylalanine or tryptophan. A D gene is named only where the DNA matches it firmly. Some rows mark clone size as missing; the rest say once, few, many or name a class of expanded clone.

v_gene	abundance	d_gene	j_gene	CDR3aa	CDR3nt
TRBV5-1	many	.	TRBJ1-6	CASSLVGGQSKSPLHF	TGCGCCAGCAGCTTGGTAGGGGGGCAAAGTAAATCACCCCTCCACTTT
TRBV4-3	many	.	TRBJ1-2	CASSQTGPSGYGYTF	TGCGCCAGCAGCCAAACAGGACCATCCGGCTATGGCTACACCTTC
TRBV19	.	.	TRBJ1-1	CASSRQENTEAFF	TGTGCCAGTAGTAGACAGGAGAACACTGAAGCTTTCTTT
TRBV2	many	.	TRBJ1-1	CASKPLAMNTEAFF	TGTGCCAGCAAACCTTTAGCTATGAACACTGAAGCTTTCTTT
TRBV7-9	.	.	TRBJ1-5	CASSPGYSNQPQHF	TGTGCCAGCAGCCCAGGGTATAGCAATCAGCCCCAGCATTTT
TRBV15	few	.	TRBJ2-2	CATGQTNTGELFF	TGTGCCACCGGGCAGACGAACACCGGGGAGCTGTTTTTT
TRBV10-3	many	.	TRBJ2-7	CAISDQGGAFFNEQYF	TGTGCCATCAGTGACCAAGGTGGGGCTTTTTTTAACGAGCAGTACTTC
TRBV9	.	.	TRBJ2-2	CASSVGQGCANTGELFF	TGTGCCAGCAGCGTAGGCCAGGGCTGTGCGAACACCGGGGAGCTGTTTTTT
TRBV7-2	once	.	TRBJ1-4	CASSLPGGGRGKLVF	TGTGCCAGCAGCCTCCCTGGGGGGGGAAGGGGGAAACTGGTTTTT
TRBV19	few	.	TRBJ1-1	CASRLRMMNTEAFF	TGTGCCAGTAGGCTCCGGATGATGAACACTGAAGCTTTCTTT
TRBV7-2	many	TRBD1	TRBJ1-1	CASSFGWDRISEAFF	TGTGCCAGCAGCTTTGGGTGGGACAGGATCTCTGAAGCTTTCTTT
TRBV20-1	many	.	TRBJ1-4	CSAREKDRAGATNEKLFF	TGCAGTGCTAGAGAAAAGGACAGAGCAGGGGCAACTAATGAAAAACTGTTTTTT
TRBV5-4	.	TRBD2	TRBJ2-3	CASSFNSGRLTTQYF	TGTGCCAGCAGCTTTAATAGCGGGAGGTTAACTACGCAGTATTTT
TRBV10-1	.	.	TRBJ2-2	CASSDWEGELGNTGELFF	TGCGCCAGCAGTGATTGGGAAGGGGAACTGGGGAACACCGGGGAGCTGTTTTTT
TRBV24-1	few	TRBD2	TRBJ2-1	CATSLTTQRDSSYNEQFF	TGTGCCACCAGTCTAACTACACAGCGGGATAGCTCCTACAATGAGCAGTTCTTC
TRBV5-1	.	TRBD1	TRBJ1-6	CASSPQGTGLNNSPLHF	TGCGCCAGCAGCCCACAGGGGACAGGGCTCAATAATTCACCCCTCCACTTT
TRBV2	few	.	TRBJ1-1	CASGTVGTEAFF	TGTGCCAGTGGGACGGTGGGCACTGAAGCTTTCTTT
TRBV20-1	.	.	TRBJ1-2	CSALPVLDGLRGYTF	TGCAGTGCCTTACCCGTTTTGGACGGCCTTAGAGGCTACACCTTC
TRBV10-3	.	.	TRBJ1-1	CAISSVGTEAFF	TGTGCCATCAGTTCAGTTGGGACTGAAGCTTTCTTT
TRBV20-1	.	.	TRBJ2-5	CSASSSRKVAIETQYF	TGCAGTGCCAGCAGTTCCCGGAAGGTCGCTATAGAGACCCAGTACTTC
TRBV11-3	few	TRBD1	TRBJ1-2	CASSLDRQGAHGYTF	TGTGCCAGCAGCTTAGACCGACAGGGGGCGCACGGCTACACCTTC
TRBV15	few	.	TRBJ1-2	CATSSRTENYGYTF	TGTGCCACCAGCAGCAGGACAGAGAACTATGGCTACACCTTC
TRBV20-1	many	TRBD2	TRBJ2-7	CSARHSGKALLVGEQYF	TGCAGTGCTAGACACAGCGGGAAGGCTCTCCTTGTTGGAGAGCAGTACTTC
TRBV24-1	once	.	TRBJ1-2	CATIALYGYTF	TGTGCCACCATTGCTTTATATGGCTACACCTTC
TRBV11-2	.	TRBD1	TRBJ2-7	CASTLQGDEQYF	TGTGCCAGCACCCTACAGGGGGACGAGCAGTACTTC
TRBV4-2	many	.	TRBJ1-1	CASSQEVQIPNEAFF	TGTGCCAGCAGCCAAGAGGTTCAAATCCCCAACGAAGCTTTCTTT
TRBV29-1	.	TRBD1	TRBJ2-7	CSVEVQGREQYF	TGCAGCGTTGAAGTACAGGGGCGAGAGCAGTACTTC
TRBV15	.	TRBD1	TRBJ2-4	CATSSRDSLAKNIQYF	TGTGCCACCAGCTCCCGGGACAGTCTAGCCAAAAACATTCAGTACTTC
TRBV5-1	many	TRBD2	TRBJ2-3	CASCLGGRETDTQYF	TGCGCCAGCTGCTTAGGCGGGAGGGAGACAGATACGCAGTATTTT
TRBV20-1	many	.	TRBJ2-1	CSATRLEVNEQFF	TGCAGTGCTACCAGACTAGAGGTCAATGAGCAGTTCTTC
TRBV7-3	.	TRBD1	TRBJ1-1	CASSFSGTGEAFF	TGTGCCAGCAGCTTCTCCGGGACAGGGGAAGCTTTCTTT
TRBV2	.	.	TRBJ2-1	CASRQDGNYNEQFF	TGTGCCAGCAGGCAGGACGGAAACTACAATGAGCAGTTCTTC
TRBV12-3/TRBV12-4	.	TRBD2	TRBJ2-7	CASSGLAGGREQYF	TGTGCCAGCAGTGGACTAGCGGGAGGTAGGGAGCAGTACTTC
TRBV24-1	medium-sized	TRBD2	TRBJ2-7	CATNFLAGETYEQYF	TGTGCCACCAACTTCCTAGCGGGAGAGACCTACGAGCAGTACTTC
TRBV5-8	many	.	TRBJ1-5	CASSQGQGGQPQHF	TGTGCCAGCAGCCAGGGGCAGGGAGGTCAGCCCCAGCATTTT
TRBV20-1	.	TRBD1	TRBJ2-7	CSARAGTGSFNEQYF	TGCAGTGCCAGGGCCGGGACAGGCTCTTTCAACGAGCAGTACTTC
TRBV19	once	.	TRBJ2-7	CASSVAVSYEQYF	TGTGCCAGTAGTGTGGCAGTTTCCTACGAGCAGTACTTC
TRBV7-6	.	.	TRBJ1-1	CASSPGTNAEAFF	TGTGCCAGCAGCCCGGGGACGAACGCTGAAGCTTTCTTT
TRBV11-2	many	.	TRBJ1-1	CASSNYYTEAFF	TGTGCCAGCAGCAACTATTACACTGAAGCTTTCTTT
TRBV7-8	.	.	TRBJ2-1	CASSLEPEGTYNEQFF	TGTGCCAGCAGCTTAGAACCGGAGGGGACCTACAATGAGCAGTTCTTC